The source of this T cell receptor (beta chain) is a study of blood T cell repertoires in COVID-19. On the study more broadly: The cDNA or gDNA used as material had been derived from T cells, B-cell-depleted T cells, or PBMCs.

TCRdb keeps only in-frame clones here, not all; method: immunoSEQ multiplex PCR. The data hold about 200,000 clones, with 85% observed a single time. CDR3 length: 14 amino acids. From germline, CDR1 is MDHEN and CDR2 SYDVKM. V lost 2 bases to trimming and J lost 6 bases, with 10 bases between them. Sequencing used peripheral blood. The gene calls are TRBV28 and TRBJ2-2; a possible D gene is TRBD2 (6 bases). This receptor was obtained from a woman of 80 years or more with acute or convalescent COVID-19. This chain's CDR3 is CASSLQGGAGELFF. DNA for the CDR3: TGTGCCAGCAGTTTACAGGGAGGTGCCGGGGAGCTGTTTTTT.